A single T cell receptor (beta chain) is shown here with its context. Antigen: not known. Extraction of RNA preceded its reverse transcription into cDNA, which served as the sequencing template. TCRdb keeps only in-frame clones here, not all; method: immunoSEQ multiplex PCR. The data hold roughly 120,000 clones, with 55% to 70% observed a single time. PBMCs, the starting material, were the source of sorted CD4+ and CD8+ T cells. These data are taken from a study of CD8+ T cells in alopecia areata. Study-level points and caveats: It was lesional scalp, especially alopecia totalis/universalis, that showed higher clonality than normal scalp. Among the cells sequenced in scalp samples are also the resident alphabeta T cells of normal skin.

Germline V CDR1 and CDR2: ENHRY, SYGVKD. There are 14 residues in the CDR3. V lost 7 bases and J 5 bases, leaving 17 bases between the germline ends. The sequence was obtained from a human donor in good health. The sample consisted of CD4+ T cells sorted from blood. The chain recombines TRBV10-3 with TRBJ2-5; a possible D gene is TRBD2 (7 bases). CDR3 DNA sequence: TGTGCCATCAAGGGGTCGACGGGGGGCGAGACCCAGTACTTC. Protein product: CAIKGSTGGETQYF.